This T cell receptor beta chain stems from a study of shared clonotypes between healthy human individuals. Findings of the study overall: Some naive CD4 clonotypes, roughly 5%, turned up in common across four donors. What naive subsets generally showed was a larger estimated richness than memory subsets showed.

A word on this clone: Antigen specificity is unknown.

For every subset, genomic DNA was evenly distributed across several immunoSEQ plates. Some clones are missing from TCRdb's copy, which holds only in-frame ones; the method was immunoSEQ multiplex PCR. The profile shows 2,100,000 or so clones, approximately 96% of them singletons. The study separated CD4+ cells into CD45RA+ naive and CD45RA-negative memory subsets. The sequence was obtained from a man aged 18-30 years in good health. The sample was naive CD4+ T cells sorted from blood. Subset here: CD45RA+ positively selected.

CDR3 DNA sequence: TGTGCCATCAGTGAGGCACCAGGGAGCAATCAGCCCCAGCATTTT. Amino acids: CAISEAPGSNQPQHF. V and J are TRBV10-3 and TRBJ1-5, with D perhaps matching TRBD1 (5 bases). Per the germline V gene, CDR1 is ENHRY and CDR2 is SYGVKD. The CDR3 sequence is 15 residues long. The V end was cut by 2 bases, the J end by 1 base, with 9 bases between.